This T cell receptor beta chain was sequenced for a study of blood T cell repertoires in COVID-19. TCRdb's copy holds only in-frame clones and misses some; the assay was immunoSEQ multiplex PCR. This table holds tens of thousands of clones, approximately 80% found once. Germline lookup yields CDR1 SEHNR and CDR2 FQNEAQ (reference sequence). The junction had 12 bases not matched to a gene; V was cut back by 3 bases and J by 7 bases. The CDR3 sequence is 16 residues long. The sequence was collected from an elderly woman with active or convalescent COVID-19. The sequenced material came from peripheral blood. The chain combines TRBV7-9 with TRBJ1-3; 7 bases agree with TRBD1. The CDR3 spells CASSLQRGPRRNTIYF. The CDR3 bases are TGTGCCAGCAGCTTGCAAAGGGGGCCGCGGAGGAACACCATATATTTT.